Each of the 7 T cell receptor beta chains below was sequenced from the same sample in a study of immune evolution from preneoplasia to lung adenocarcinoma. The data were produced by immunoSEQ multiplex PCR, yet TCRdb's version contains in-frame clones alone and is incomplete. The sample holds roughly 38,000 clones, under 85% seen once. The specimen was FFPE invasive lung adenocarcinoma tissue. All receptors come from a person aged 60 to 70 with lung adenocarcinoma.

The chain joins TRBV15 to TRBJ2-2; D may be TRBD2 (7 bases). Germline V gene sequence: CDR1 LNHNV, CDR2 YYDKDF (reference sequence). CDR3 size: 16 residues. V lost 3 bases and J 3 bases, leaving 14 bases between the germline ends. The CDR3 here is CATSRAEGGDTGELFF. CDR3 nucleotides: TGTGCCACCAGCAGGGCGGAGGGGGGGGACACCGGGGAGCTGTTTTTT.

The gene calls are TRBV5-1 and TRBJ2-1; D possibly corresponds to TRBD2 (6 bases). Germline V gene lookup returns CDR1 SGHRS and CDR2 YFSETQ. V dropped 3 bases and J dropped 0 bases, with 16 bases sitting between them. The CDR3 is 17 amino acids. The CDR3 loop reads CASSSTSHILSYNEQFF. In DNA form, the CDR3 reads TGCGCCAGCAGCTCTACTAGCCACATCCTCTCCTACAATGAGCAGTTCTTC.

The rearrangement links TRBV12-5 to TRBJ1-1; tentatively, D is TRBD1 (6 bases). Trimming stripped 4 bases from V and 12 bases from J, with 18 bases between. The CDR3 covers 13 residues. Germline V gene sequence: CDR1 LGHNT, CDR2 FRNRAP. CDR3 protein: CASGYGAGDGTFF. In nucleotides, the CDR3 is TGTGCTAGTGGTTACGGGGCAGGGGATGGAACTTTCTTT.

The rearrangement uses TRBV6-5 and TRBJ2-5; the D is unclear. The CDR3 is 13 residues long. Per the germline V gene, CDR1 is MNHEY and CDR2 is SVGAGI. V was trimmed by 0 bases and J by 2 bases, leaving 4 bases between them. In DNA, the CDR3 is TGTGCCAGCAGTTACTCGATACAAGAGACCCAGTACTTC. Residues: CASSYSIQETQYF.

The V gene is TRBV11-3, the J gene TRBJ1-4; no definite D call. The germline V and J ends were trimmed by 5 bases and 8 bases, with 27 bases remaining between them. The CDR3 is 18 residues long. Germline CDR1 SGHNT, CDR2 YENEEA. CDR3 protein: CASSLNRPRPERREKLFF. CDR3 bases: TGTGCCAGCAGCCTAAATCGACCCAGACCCGAGAGGCGAGAAAAACTGTTTTTT. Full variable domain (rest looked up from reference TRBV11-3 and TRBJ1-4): EAGVVQSPRYKIIEKKQPVAFWCNPISGHNTLYWYLQNLGQGPELLIRYENEEAVDDSQLPKDRFSAERLKGVDSTLKIQPAELGDSAVYLCASSLNRPRPERREKLFFGSGTQLSVL.

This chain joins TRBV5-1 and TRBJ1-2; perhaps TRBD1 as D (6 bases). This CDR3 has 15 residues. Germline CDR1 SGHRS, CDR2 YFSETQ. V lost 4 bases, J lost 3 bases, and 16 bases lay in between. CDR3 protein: CASSPPQGEDYGYTF. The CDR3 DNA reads TGCGCCAGCAGCCCCCCACAGGGAGAGGACTATGGCTACACCTTC.

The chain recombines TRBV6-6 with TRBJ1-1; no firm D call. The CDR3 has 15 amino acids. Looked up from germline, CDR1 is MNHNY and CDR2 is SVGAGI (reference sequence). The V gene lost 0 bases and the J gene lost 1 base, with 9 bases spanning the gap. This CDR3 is CASSYSTRRNTEAFF. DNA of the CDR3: TGTGCCAGCAGTTACTCGACCAGGAGGAACACTGAAGCTTTCTTT.